This T cell receptor (beta chain) is drawn from a study of T cells in Graves' hyperthyroidism and ophthalmopathy. In its sample, this clonotype was seen many times. Amplification yielded TCR beta CDR3 regions, with RNA transcripts as the source. When the TCR CDR3 underwent first-round RT-PCR, the HTBI primer set was used. TCRdb re-derived calls from the multiplex PCR reads in MiXCR, one entry per CDR3 protein. The sample carries under 650,000 distinct CDR3 sequences, about 16% recorded once. The V and J ends lost 2 bases and 5 bases respectively, with 8 bases between them. The CDR3 covers 13 residues.

Sample: blood. This TCR was recovered from a woman aged 25 to 39 with Graves' hyperthyroidism. The chain combines TRBV12-3 or TRBV12-4 with TRBJ2-3; no definite D call. The CDR3 protein is CASSLSVGDTQYF. CDR3 sequence (DNA): TGTGCCAGCAGTTTATCTGTAGGAGATACGCAGTATTTT.